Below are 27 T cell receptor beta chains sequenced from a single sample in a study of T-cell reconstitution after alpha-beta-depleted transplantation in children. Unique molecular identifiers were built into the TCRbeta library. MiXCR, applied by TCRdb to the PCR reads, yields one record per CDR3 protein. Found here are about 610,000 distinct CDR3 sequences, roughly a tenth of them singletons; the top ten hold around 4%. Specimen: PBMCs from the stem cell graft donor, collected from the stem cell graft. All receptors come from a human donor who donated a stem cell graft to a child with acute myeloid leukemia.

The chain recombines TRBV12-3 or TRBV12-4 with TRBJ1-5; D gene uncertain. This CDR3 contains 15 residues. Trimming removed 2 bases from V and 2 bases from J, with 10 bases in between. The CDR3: CASSLSRKGNQPQHF. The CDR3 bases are TGTGCCAGCAGTTTATCGCGAAAGGGCAATCAGCCCCAGCATTTT.

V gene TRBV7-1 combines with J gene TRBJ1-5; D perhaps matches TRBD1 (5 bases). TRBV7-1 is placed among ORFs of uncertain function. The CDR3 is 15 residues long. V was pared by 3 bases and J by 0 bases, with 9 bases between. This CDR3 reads CASSSGTDSNQPQHF. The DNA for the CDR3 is TGTGCCAGCAGCTCCGGGACGGATAGCAATCAGCCCCAGCATTTT.

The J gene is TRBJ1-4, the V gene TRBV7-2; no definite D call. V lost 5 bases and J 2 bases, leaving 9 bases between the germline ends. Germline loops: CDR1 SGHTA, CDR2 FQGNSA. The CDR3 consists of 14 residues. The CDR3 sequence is CASSPSRTNEKLFF. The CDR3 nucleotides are TGTGCCAGCAGCCCCTCCAGGACTAATGAAAAACTGTTTTTT.

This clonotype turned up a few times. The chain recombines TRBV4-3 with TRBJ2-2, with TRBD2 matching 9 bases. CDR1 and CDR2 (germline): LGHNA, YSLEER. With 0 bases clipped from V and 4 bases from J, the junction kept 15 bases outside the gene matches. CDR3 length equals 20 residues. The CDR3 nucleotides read TGCGCCAGCAGCCAAGAGCACGTAGCGGGAGTCAGGTCAGGCACCGGGGAGCTGTTTTTT. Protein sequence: CASSQEHVAGVRSGTGELFF.

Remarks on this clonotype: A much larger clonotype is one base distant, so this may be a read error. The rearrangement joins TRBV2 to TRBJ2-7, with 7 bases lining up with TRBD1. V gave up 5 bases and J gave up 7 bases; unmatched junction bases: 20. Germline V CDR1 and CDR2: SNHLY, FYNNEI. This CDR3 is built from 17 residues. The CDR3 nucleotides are TGTGCCAGCAGTTCCGACAGGGTTGGAATGCTTAACCAGGAGCAGTACTTC. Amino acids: CASSSDRVGMLNQEQYF.

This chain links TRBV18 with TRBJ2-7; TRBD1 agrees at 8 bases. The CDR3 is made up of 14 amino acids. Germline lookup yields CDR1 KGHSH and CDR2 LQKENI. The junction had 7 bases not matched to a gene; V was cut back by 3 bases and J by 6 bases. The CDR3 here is CASSPQTGAGEQYF. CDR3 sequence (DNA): TGTGCCAGCTCACCTCAGACAGGGGCAGGCGAGCAGTACTTC.

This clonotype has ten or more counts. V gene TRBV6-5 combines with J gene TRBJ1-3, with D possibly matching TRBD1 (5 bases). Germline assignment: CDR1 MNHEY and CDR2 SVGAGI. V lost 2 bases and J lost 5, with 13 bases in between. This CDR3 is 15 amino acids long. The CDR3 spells CASSYEGTARNTIYF. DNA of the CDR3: TGTGCCAGCAGTTACGAGGGGACGGCAAGAAACACCATATATTTT.

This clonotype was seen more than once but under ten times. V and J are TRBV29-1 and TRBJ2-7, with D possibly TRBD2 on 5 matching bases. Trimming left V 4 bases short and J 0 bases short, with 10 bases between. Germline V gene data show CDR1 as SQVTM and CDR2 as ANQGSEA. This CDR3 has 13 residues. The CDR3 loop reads CSVVGGPSYEQYF. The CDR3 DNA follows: TGCAGCGTTGTCGGAGGTCCCTCCTACGAGCAGTACTTC.

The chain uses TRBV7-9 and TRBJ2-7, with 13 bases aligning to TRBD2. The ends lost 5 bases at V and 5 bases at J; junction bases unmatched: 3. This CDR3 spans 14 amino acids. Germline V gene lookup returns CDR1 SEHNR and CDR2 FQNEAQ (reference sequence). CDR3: CASSLLAGGDEQYF. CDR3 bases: TGTGCCAGCAGCCTACTAGCGGGAGGGGACGAGCAGTACTTC.

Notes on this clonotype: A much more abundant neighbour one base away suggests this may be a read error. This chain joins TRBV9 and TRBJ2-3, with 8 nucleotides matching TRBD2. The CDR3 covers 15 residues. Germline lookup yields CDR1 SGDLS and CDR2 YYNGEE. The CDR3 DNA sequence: TGTGCCAGCAGCTCAACTAGCGGCATCACAGATACGCACTATTTT. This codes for CASSSTSGITDTHYF.

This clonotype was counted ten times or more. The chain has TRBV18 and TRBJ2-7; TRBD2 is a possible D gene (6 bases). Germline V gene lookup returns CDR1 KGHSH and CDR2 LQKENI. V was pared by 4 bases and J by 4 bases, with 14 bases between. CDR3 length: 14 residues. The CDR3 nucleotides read TGTGCCAGCTCACAGGGAGGAGGATCTTACGAGCAGTACTTC. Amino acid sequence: CASSQGGGSYEQYF.

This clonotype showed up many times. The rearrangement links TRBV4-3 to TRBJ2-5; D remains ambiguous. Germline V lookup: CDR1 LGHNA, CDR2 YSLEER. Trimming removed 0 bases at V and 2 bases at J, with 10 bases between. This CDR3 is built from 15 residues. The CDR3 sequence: CASSQDINSQETQYF. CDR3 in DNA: TGCGCCAGCAGCCAAGACATAAACTCGCAAGAGACCCAGTACTTC.

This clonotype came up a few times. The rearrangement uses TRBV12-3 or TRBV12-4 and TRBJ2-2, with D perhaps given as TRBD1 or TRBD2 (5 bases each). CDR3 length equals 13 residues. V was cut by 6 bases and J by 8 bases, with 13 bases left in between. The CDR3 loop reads CASSWDPGGELFF. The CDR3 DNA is TGTGCCAGCAGCTGGGACCCCGGTGGGGAGCTGTTTTTT.

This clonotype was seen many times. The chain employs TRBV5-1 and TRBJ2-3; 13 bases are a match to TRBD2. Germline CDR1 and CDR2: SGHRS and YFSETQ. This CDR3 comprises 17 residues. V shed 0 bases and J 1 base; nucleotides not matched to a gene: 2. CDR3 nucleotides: TGCGCCAGCAGCTTGGGACTAGCGGGAGGCGGCACAGATACGCAGTATTTT. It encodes CASSLGLAGGGTDTQYF. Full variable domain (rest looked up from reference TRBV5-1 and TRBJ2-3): KAGVTQTPRYLIKTRGQQVTLSCSPISGHRSVSWYQQTPGQGLQFLFEYFSETQRNKGNFPGRFSGRQFSNSRSEMNVSTLELGDSALYLCASSLGLAGGGTDTQYFGPGTRLTVL.

Here the CDR3 reads CSGEGGRGTEAFF. CDR3 in DNA: TGCAGCGGCGAGGGGGGGCGCGGGACTGAAGCTTTCTTT. This chain uses TRBV29-1 with TRBJ1-1, with a weak D call TRBD1 (6 bases). Trimming cost V 7 bases and J 5 bases, with 17 bases left between them. This CDR3 has 13 amino acids. The germline CDR1 and CDR2 sequences are SQVTM and ANQGSEA.

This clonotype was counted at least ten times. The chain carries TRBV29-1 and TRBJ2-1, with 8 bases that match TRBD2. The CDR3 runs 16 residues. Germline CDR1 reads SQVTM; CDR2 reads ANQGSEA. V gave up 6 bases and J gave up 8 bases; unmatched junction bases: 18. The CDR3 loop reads CSVPPNSGAPSDEQFF. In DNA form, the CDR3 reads TGCAGCGTCCCCCCAAATAGCGGGGCCCCAAGCGATGAGCAGTTCTTC.

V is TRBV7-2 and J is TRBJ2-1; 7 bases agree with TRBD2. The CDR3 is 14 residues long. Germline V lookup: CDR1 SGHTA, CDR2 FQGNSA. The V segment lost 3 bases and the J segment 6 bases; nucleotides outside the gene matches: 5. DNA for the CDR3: TGTGCCAGCAGCTTGGCACCGGGAGGCAATGAGCAGTTCTTC. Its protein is CASSLAPGGNEQFF. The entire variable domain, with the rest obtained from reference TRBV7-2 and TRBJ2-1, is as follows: GAGVSQSPSNKVTEKGKDVELRCDPISGHTALYWYRQSLGQGLEFLIYFQGNSAPDKSGLPSDRFSAERTGGSVSTLTIQRTQQEDSAVYLCASSLAPGGNEQFFGPGTRLTVL.

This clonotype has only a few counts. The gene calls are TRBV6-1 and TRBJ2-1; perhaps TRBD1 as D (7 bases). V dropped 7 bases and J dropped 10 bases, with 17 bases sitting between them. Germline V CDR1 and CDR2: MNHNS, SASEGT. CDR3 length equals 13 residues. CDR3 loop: CASTRAAGGEQFF. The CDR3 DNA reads TGTGCCAGCACCAGGGCGGCAGGGGGGGAGCAGTTCTTC.

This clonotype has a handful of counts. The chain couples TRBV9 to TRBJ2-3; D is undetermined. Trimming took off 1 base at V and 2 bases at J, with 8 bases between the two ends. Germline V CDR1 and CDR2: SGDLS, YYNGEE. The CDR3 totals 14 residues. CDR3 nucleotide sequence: TGTGCCAGCAGCGTACAGGAAATCACAGATACGCAGTATTTT. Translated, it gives CASSVQEITDTQYF.

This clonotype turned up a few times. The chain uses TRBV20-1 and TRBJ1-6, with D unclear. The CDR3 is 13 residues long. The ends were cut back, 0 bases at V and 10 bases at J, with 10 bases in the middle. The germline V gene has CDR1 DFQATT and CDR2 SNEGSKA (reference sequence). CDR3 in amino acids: CSAREVWRSPLHF. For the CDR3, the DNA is TGCAGTGCTAGAGAGGTCTGGCGGTCACCCCTCCACTTT.

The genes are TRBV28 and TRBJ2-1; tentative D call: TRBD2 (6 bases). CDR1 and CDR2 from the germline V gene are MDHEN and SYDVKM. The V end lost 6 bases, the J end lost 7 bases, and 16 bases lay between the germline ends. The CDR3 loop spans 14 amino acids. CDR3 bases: TGTGCCAGCAGCCTACTAGGGGCGGGGAATGAGCAGTTCTTC. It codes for CASSLLGAGNEQFF.

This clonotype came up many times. The CDR3 sequence is CSAKSLAGRRETQYF. CDR3 in DNA: TGCAGTGCCAAGTCTTTAGCGGGGCGGCGGGAGACCCAGTACTTC. V usage is TRBV20-1 and J usage is TRBJ2-5; TRBD2 aligns across 8 bases. The ends lost 6 bases at V and 5 bases at J; junction bases unmatched: 14. CDR3 length: 15 amino acids. Germline CDR1 reads DFQATT; CDR2 reads SNEGSKA (reference sequence).

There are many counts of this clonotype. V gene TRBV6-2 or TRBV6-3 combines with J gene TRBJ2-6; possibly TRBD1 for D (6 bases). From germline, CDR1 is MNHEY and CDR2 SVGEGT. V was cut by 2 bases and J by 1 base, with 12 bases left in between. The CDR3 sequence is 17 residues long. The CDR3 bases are TGTGCCAGCAGTTACCTACAGGGTCTATCTGGGGCCAACGTCCTGACTTTC. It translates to CASSYLQGLSGANVLTF.

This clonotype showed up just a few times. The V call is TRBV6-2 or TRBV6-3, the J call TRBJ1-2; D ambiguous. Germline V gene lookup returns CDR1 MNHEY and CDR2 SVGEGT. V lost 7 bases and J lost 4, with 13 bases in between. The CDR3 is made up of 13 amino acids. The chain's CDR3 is CASTDAASYGYTF. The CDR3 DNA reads TGTGCCAGCACAGACGCAGCCTCCTATGGCTACACCTTC.

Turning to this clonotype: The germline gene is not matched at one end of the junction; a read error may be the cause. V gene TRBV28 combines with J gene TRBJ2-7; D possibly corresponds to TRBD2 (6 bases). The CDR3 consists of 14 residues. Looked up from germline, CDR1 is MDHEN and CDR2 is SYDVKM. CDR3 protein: CATTGGKGRYEQCF. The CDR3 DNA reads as TGTGCCACTACGGGCGGGAAGGGCCGCTACGAGCAGTGCTTC.

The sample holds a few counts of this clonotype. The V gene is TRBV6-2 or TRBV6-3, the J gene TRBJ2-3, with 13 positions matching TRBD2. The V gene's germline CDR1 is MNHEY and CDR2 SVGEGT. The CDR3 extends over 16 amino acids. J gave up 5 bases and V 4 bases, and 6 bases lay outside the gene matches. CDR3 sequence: CASSSGGLAGLDTQYF. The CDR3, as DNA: TGTGCCAGCAGTTCCGGGGGACTAGCGGGACTAGATACGCAGTATTTT.

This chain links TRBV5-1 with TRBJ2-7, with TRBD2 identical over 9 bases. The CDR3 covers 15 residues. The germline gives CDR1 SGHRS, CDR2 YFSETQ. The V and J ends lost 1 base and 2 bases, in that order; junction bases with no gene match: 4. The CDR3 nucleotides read TGCGCCAGCAGCTTGTTTAGCGGGAGACCCTACGAGCAGTACTTC. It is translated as CASSLFSGRPYEQYF.